Listed here is a single TCR beta chain. This clonotype appeared many times. This clone's antigen is unknown. Per-nucleotide qualities are absent, and no much larger clonotype sits a single base away. This sample was taken from a study of T-cell reconstitution after alpha-beta-depleted transplantation in children (dated by TCRdb to 2015 to 2016). For the study in its entirety: The study quantitatively tracked T-cell immune reconstitution after TCRalphabeta/CD19-depleted allogeneic hematopoietic cell transplantation in children using TCR repertoire profiling. On the study overall, not on this receptor specifically: Hyperexpanded clone frequencies declined over subsequent months; after one year, T-cell counts and TCRbeta diversity were mostly attributed to newly produced T cells. The apparently early recovery of alphabetaT-cell counts about two months after transplant reportedly depended on only several hundred rapidly expanded clones that came from non-depleted graft cells. In some patients, the high TCRbeta diversity seen at day 60 was put down to recipient T cells and intrathymic progenitors that had survived conditioning.

The treatment or condition label corresponds to: allogeneic hematopoietic cell transplantation with graft depleted of TCRalphabeta T cells and CD19 B cells. Transplant recipients were children who received TCRalphabeta/CD19-depleted allogeneic hematopoietic cell grafts. Libraries were prepared through PCR. The instrument was an Illumina HiSeq 2500. Molecular barcoding was employed in the preparation of TCR libraries, with unique molecular identifiers being used to normalize TCRbeta repertoire quantification. In-frame beta chains were kept once TCRdb had trimmed the public reads at Q25 with fastp and called clones with MiXCR. Rows merge per CDR3 protein into single entries with the most common DNA and genes. This sample gives hundreds of thousands of distinct CDR3 sequences in total; under 15% of them show up just once. The leading ten clones occupy around 0.79% of the sample. The CDR3 runs 13 amino acids, cysteine and phenylalanine included. The sequence is cut down to CDR3 DNA, 39 bases in frame from base 1. Between the V and J ends, shortened by 2 bases and 3 bases respectively, the junction contains 8 bases. CDR1 and CDR2 (SGHRS, YFSETQ) derive from the germline V gene.

The receptor was derived from a girl aged 2 to 10 with congenital amegakaryocytic thrombocytopenia, due to receive a stem cell transplant. The chain is made from TRBV5-1 and TRBJ1-1; TRBD1 is perhaps the D gene, given 5 matching bases. Sequenced here: PBMCs, sampled before TCRalphabeta/CD19-depleted stem cell transplant. The CDR3 reads as follows: CASSFRVDTEAFF. The sequenced DNA is TGCGCCAGCAGCTTCAGGGTGGACACTGAAGCTTTCTTT.